The clone carrying this TCR beta chain was picked up a small number of times. The record originates from a study of response to subunit inactivated influenza vaccine. TCRdb reprocessed the RT-PCR reads via MiXCR and lists one record per CDR3 protein. Of fewer than 750,000 distinct CDR3 sequences listed, about 14% are singletons. CDR3 size: 15 residues. The junction had 3 bases not matched to a gene; V was cut back by 1 base and J by 9 bases. The V gene's germline CDR1 is SGHRS and CDR2 YFSETQ. The sequence came from a man over 45 who received an inactivated influenza vaccine. The input for sequencing was PBMCs from blood, taken 11 to 12 days after vaccination. The gene calls are TRBV5-1 and TRBJ1-6, with 11 positions matching TRBD1. The CDR3 region has the DNA TGCGCCAGCAGCTTGCCCGGGACAGGGGGTTCACCCCTCCACTTT. This encodes CASSLPGTGGSPLHF.